What follows are 8 T cell receptor beta chains derived from one specimen sequenced in a study of CD8+ T cells in alopecia areata. Sequencing used cDNA as its template, made by extracting RNA and reverse transcribing it. Sequenced by immunoSEQ multiplex PCR; TCRdb stores in-frame clones only, minus some. The table lists approximately 89,000 clones, 51% of them singletons, with around 5% in the top ten. Sequencing was performed on NKG2D-high CD8+ T cells sorted from blood. The receptors derive from a human donor with alopecia areata.

This clone was seen a few times. In nucleotides, the CDR3 is TGTGCCAGCACCCCCAGGGCGCGGGGCACTGAAGCTTTCTTT. It codes for CASTPRARGTEAFF. The chain is built from TRBV28 and TRBJ1-1; D perhaps matches TRBD1 (5 bases). Germline CDR1 and CDR2: MDHEN and SYDVKM. Trimming left V 7 bases short and J 4 bases short, with 16 bases between. CDR3 length: 14 residues.

The chain uses TRBV5-6 and TRBJ1-3; tentatively, D is TRBD1 (5 bases). This CDR3 region has 13 residues. CDR1 is SGHDT and CDR2 is YYEEEE in the germline V gene. Trimming shortened V by 1 base and J by 3 bases, and 5 bases separated the two germline ends. The CDR3 coding sequence is TGTGCCAGCAGCTTGACAGGTGGAAACACCATATATTTT. It encodes CASSLTGGNTIYF.

This clone was seen a handful of times. V and J are TRBV29-1 and TRBJ2-3; TRBD1 matches at 9 bases. Germline V gives CDR1 SQVTM, CDR2 ANQGSEA. The ends lost 7 bases at V and 2 bases at J; junction bases unmatched: 7. The CDR3 contains 14 residues. The CDR3 is CSDRTGADTDTQYF. DNA of the CDR3: TGCAGCGACCGGACAGGGGCAGACACAGATACGCAGTATTTT.

Regarding this clone: This CDR3 is also generated by other DNA sequences in the sample. The chain uses TRBV29-1 and TRBJ2-3; 8 bases are shared with TRBD2. This CDR3 is built from 17 residues. The trim removed 4 bases at V and 6 bases at J, leaving 18 bases unmatched. CDR1 and CDR2 from the germline V gene are SQVTM and ANQGSEA. In nucleotides, the CDR3 is TGCAGCGTTGGGTTTTCTGCGGGAGGAAAACTGTCGGATACGCAGTATTTT. As protein: CSVGFSAGGKLSDTQYF.

The V and J genes are TRBV9 and TRBJ2-5; no reliable D call. The CDR3 contains 15 residues. V was pared by 0 bases and J by 5 bases, with 14 bases between. Germline-derived CDR1 and CDR2 are SGDLS and YYNGEE. The CDR3 sequence: CASSVDPGMMETQYF. CDR3 sequence (DNA): TGTGCCAGCAGCGTAGACCCAGGTATGATGGAGACCCAGTACTTC.

The chain links TRBV2 to TRBJ2-1; a weak D match, TRBD2 (5 bases). Trimming removed 10 bases at V and 7 bases at J, with 17 bases between. The CDR3 is 13 amino acids. Germline assignment: CDR1 SNHLY and CDR2 FYNNEI. The CDR3 here is CATYSETGNEQFF. Written as DNA, the CDR3 is TGTGCCACCTATAGCGAAACGGGGAATGAGCAGTTCTTC.

This chain uses TRBV6-5 with TRBJ2-2; 7 bases match TRBD1. CDR3 size: 13 residues. Unmatched junction bases numbered 3, after V lost 4 bases and J lost 7 bases. Germline-derived CDR1 and CDR2 are MNHEY and SVGAGI. CDR3 bases: TGTGCCAGCAGTTTGGACAGGAACGGGGAGCTGTTTTTT. Protein product: CASSLDRNGELFF.

The chain employs TRBV6-6 and TRBJ2-7; D not resolved. The germline V gene has CDR1 MNHNY and CDR2 SVGAGI (reference sequence). The CDR3 is 15 residues long. Trimming stripped 2 bases from V and 5 bases from J, with 16 bases between. CDR3 loop: CASSYQPTRWNEQYF. The DNA of the CDR3 is TGTGCCAGCAGTTACCAACCTACCCGTTGGAACGAGCAGTACTTC.